Listed below are T cell receptor beta chains from one sample, sequenced in a study of shared clonotypes between healthy human individuals. Sequencing used immunoSEQ multiplex PCR; TCRdb keeps in-frame clones, though not all of them. The sample lists approximately 110,000 clones; about 70% were seen once. Sequencing input: memory CD8+ T cells sorted from blood. The receptors come from a woman in her 30s in good health. Both conserved end residues are part of each CDR3. The D gene is left open where the match is weak. Not every row has a clone size; where given, it reads once, few, many or a size class.

D,size,J,V,DNA,CDR3
NA,medium-sized,TRBJ2-5,TRBV25-1,TGTGCCAGCAGTGAATCGTTAGGAGGTACTGAACTACAAGAGACCCAGTACTTC,CASSESLGGTELQETQYF
NA,NA,TRBJ2-3,TRBV28,TGTGCCAGCAGTTTTGTAGCGGGCACAGATACGCAGTATTTT,CASSFVAGTDTQYF
NA,NA,TRBJ1-2,TRBV29-1,TGCAGCGTTGAAGCCCCTTATCGCCTCTATGGCTACACCTTC,CSVEAPYRLYGYTF
NA,NA,TRBJ2-7,TRBV5-1,TGCGCCAGCAGCTTGGTTTCCCTAGCGAGCGAGCAGTACTTC,CASSLVSLASEQYF
NA,NA,TRBJ2-3,TRBV14,TGTGCCAGCAGCCAAGGCACGGTAGATACGCAGTATTTT,CASSQGTVDTQYF
NA,NA,TRBJ2-5,TRBV7-2,TGTGCCAGCAGCTTGAATGGGAGAGAGACCCAGTACTTC,CASSLNGRETQYF
NA,many,TRBJ2-5,TRBV29-1,TGCAGCGTTAGAGCTAACCAAGAGACCCAGTACTTC,CSVRANQETQYF
NA,NA,TRBJ2-7,TRBV29-1,TGCAGCGTTGGGCCGACCTCCTACGAGCAGTACTTC,CSVGPTSYEQYF
NA,NA,TRBJ1-4,TRBV15,TGTGCCACCAGCAGAGATGAGGTGGAGAAACTGTTTTTT,CATSRDEVEKLFF
NA,NA,TRBJ2-7,TRBV5-4,TGTGCCAGCAGCCAACTCTCGGGCCGATCCTACGAGCAGTACTTC,CASSQLSGRSYEQYF
NA,NA,TRBJ2-7,TRBV29-1,TGCAGCGTTGAACTTACGGGGTCACTCAGCTACGAGCAGTACTTC,CSVELTGSLSYEQYF
TRBD2,NA,TRBJ2-3,TRBV6-1,TGTGCCAGCAGTGAACATCTAGCGGGAGTGCCAGATACGCAGTATTTT,CASSEHLAGVPDTQYF
TRBD2,once,TRBJ2-1,TRBV7-9,TGTGCCAGCAGCCCCCGGGGAGGGTCGGCCTACAATGAGCAGTTCTTC,CASSPRGGSAYNEQFF
NA,NA,TRBJ2-7,TRBV6-6,TGTGCCAGCAGTTACGACGGCTCCTACGAGCAGTACTTC,CASSYDGSYEQYF
TRBD2,NA,TRBJ2-6,TRBV7-9,TGTGCCAGCAGCCAAGCGGGGGCTGGGGCCAACGTCCTGACTTTC,CASSQAGAGANVLTF
TRBD2,NA,TRBJ2-3,TRBV28,TGTGCCAGCACACGATCCCCTTCCCGCGGGAGCCCCACAGATACGCAGTATTTT,CASTRSPSRGSPTDTQYF
NA,few,TRBJ1-1,TRBV7-9,TGTGCCAGCAGCGACACCGGGACGGGGAACACTGAAGCTTTCTTT,CASSDTGTGNTEAFF
NA,NA,TRBJ2-7,TRBV27,TGTGCCAGCAGCCTAAACGGGTTGGCCTACGAGCAGTACTTC,CASSLNGLAYEQYF
TRBD2,NA,TRBJ2-7,TRBV27,TGTGCCAGCAGTTTAACTAGCGGACACTACGAGCAGTACTTC,CASSLTSGHYEQYF
NA,NA,TRBJ1-1,TRBV6-6,TGTGCCAGCCAATATATGGGCACTGAAGCTTTCTTT,CASQYMGTEAFF
TRBD2,NA,TRBJ2-7,TRBV28,TGTGCCAGCAGTTCAGCGGGACTATACGAGCAGTACTTC,CASSSAGLYEQYF
NA,NA,TRBJ1-2,TRBV4-1,TGCGCCAGCCAAAACCCCGGGGGGGCGCGCGGCTACACCTTC,CASQNPGGARGYTF
TRBD1,NA,TRBJ1-1,TRBV19,TGTGCCAGTAGTTCTTGGACAGGGGGCACTGAAGCTTTCTTT,CASSSWTGGTEAFF
NA,many,TRBJ1-1,TRBV10-3,TGTGCCATCAGCCTAACGGAAGAAAACACTGAAGCTTTCTTT,CAISLTEENTEAFF
NA,NA,TRBJ1-1,TRBV29-1,TGCAGCGTTGAAATGATCCCTGAAGCTTTCTTT,CSVEMIPEAFF
NA,NA,TRBJ1-5,TRBV4-1,TGCGCCAGCAGCCTCCGGGTCTCTAGCAATCAGCCCCAGCATTTT,CASSLRVSSNQPQHF
TRBD1,NA,TRBJ2-5,TRBV28,TGTGCCAGCAGCCGAACGGACAGGGATTTTGAGACCCAGTACTTC,CASSRTDRDFETQYF
TRBD1,NA,TRBJ2-7,TRBV11-2,TGTGCCAGCAGCCAGGACAGGGGCTACGAGCAGTACTTC,CASSQDRGYEQYF
NA,few,TRBJ2-5,TRBV2,TGTGCCAGCATCTCCGGGCTGACGCAGCAGTACTTC,CASISGLTQQYF
NA,NA,TRBJ1-1,TRBV7-8,TGTGCCAGCAGCTTTGATCCATCTAGCACTGAAGCTTTCTTT,CASSFDPSSTEAFF
NA,NA,TRBJ2-7,TRBV5-4,TGTGCCAGCAGCCCCAGGGGTGCCCTCGAGCAGTACTTC,CASSPRGALEQYF
TRBD2,NA,TRBJ2-7,TRBV5-1,TGCGCCAGCAGCTTGGCAGGGACTAGTACCTACGAGCAGTACTTC,CASSLAGTSTYEQYF
TRBD1,NA,TRBJ1-4,TRBV5-1,TGCGCCAGCAGCAGATCACAGGGGCAAAATGAAAAACTGTTTTTT,CASSRSQGQNEKLFF
TRBD2,once,TRBJ2-7,TRBV27,TGTGCCAGCAGTCACAGGACTAGCGGGAGGTACGAGCAGTACTTC,CASSHRTSGRYEQYF
NA,NA,TRBJ2-7,TRBV5-5,TGTGCCAGCAGCTTATTCGGGACAACCTACGAGCAGTACTTC,CASSLFGTTYEQYF
NA,NA,TRBJ1-2,TRBV5-1,TGCGCCAGCAGCTGGGGACGTGTCTATGGCTACACCTTC,CASSWGRVYGYTF
NA,NA,TRBJ2-3,TRBV9,TGTGCCAGCAGCGTAGTGGAGGGGGGAACGGATACGCAGTATTTT,CASSVVEGGTDTQYF
NA,NA,TRBJ2-1,TRBV28,TGTGCCAGCAGTTTGGCCGACCAGACCCACGAGCAGTTCTTC,CASSLADQTHEQFF
NA,NA,TRBJ2-2,TRBV5-6,TGTGCCAGCAGCTTCCGGAGCGGAGCGAACACCGGGGAGCTGTTTTTT,CASSFRSGANTGELFF
NA,NA,TRBJ2-5,TRBV28,TGTGCCAGCAGCCCCGGAGGGGCGACCCAAGAGACCCAGTACTTC,CASSPGGATQETQYF
NA,NA,TRBJ2-5,TRBV6-5,TGTGCCAGCAGTTACGGGGGCCAGCCCCAAGAGACCCAGTACTTC,CASSYGGQPQETQYF
NA,NA,TRBJ2-3,TRBV9,TGTGCCAGCAGCGTAGGGCTGGGTCTTGACACAGATACGCAGTATTTT,CASSVGLGLDTDTQYF
NA,NA,TRBJ1-2,TRBV14,TGTGCCAGCAGCCAAGTAGCCACGACGAACAGGGAGTTTTACTATGGCTACACCTTC,CASSQVATTNREFYYGYTF
TRBD1,NA,TRBJ2-1,TRBV14,TGTGCCAGCAGCCAGCAGGGGGAATACTCACACAATGAGCAGTTCTTC,CASSQQGEYSHNEQFF
NA,NA,TRBJ1-1,TRBV28,TGTGCCAGCAGCTCCGGGGTGGGAAGGACTGAAGCTTTCTTT,CASSSGVGRTEAFF
NA,NA,TRBJ2-7,TRBV6-5,TGTGCCAGCAGTTACCAGAGGGACGGCACCTCCTACGAGCAGTACTTC,CASSYQRDGTSYEQYF
NA,NA,TRBJ2-1,TRBV7-9,TGTGCCTTCCGGACCTTGTACAATGAGCAGTTCTTC,CAFRTLYNEQFF
TRBD1,NA,TRBJ2-6,TRBV18,TGTGCCAGCTCACGAGGCTTCGGGACAGGCACCTCTGGGGCCAACGTCCTGACTTTC,CASSRGFGTGTSGANVLTF
TRBD2,once,TRBJ2-1,TRBV6-4,TGTGCCAGCAGTGTACTAGCGGGAGATACGAATGAGCAGTTCTTC,CASSVLAGDTNEQFF
NA,NA,TRBJ2-3,TRBV5-1,TGCGCCAGCAGTCTGTCCCGGGACACGATGCTCACAGATACGCAGTATTTT,CASSLSRDTMLTDTQYF
NA,NA,TRBJ1-1,TRBV11-2,TGTGCCAGCAGCTTAGTGTGGCCGAACACTGAAGCTTTCTTT,CASSLVWPNTEAFF